These 28 T cell receptor beta chains originate from one sample sequenced in a study of Graves' ophthalmopathy and Graves' hyperthyroidism. RNA transcripts yielded amplified TCR beta CDR3 regions. Second-round multiplex PCR came after first-round RT-PCR with HTBI primers. In TCRdb, the multiplex PCR reads were re-called with MiXCR into one record per CDR3 protein. The sample lists 200,000 to 250,000 distinct CDR3 sequences; roughly a fifth were seen once. Sequenced sample: peripheral blood. All receptors derive from a woman between 50 and 59 years old with Graves' ophthalmopathy.

There are many counts of this clonotype. The genes are TRBV29-1 and TRBJ2-7; 9 bases match TRBD2. J lost 4 bases, V lost 2 bases, and 21 bases had no gene match. CDR1 SQVTM and CDR2 ANQGSEA come from the germline V gene. This CDR3 contains 19 residues. In DNA, the CDR3 is TGCAGCGTTGAAACCTCCCCGGGACGGCCGGGACTAGCTCCTTACGAGCAGTACTTC. Residues: CSVETSPGRPGLAPYEQYF.

About this clonotype itself: One end of the junction does not line up with germline, which may come from a read error. The gene calls are TRBV7-3 and TRBJ2-5; no firm D call. The V gene's germline CDR1 is SGHTA and CDR2 FQGTGA. The CDR3 is made up of 13 amino acids. The CDR3 DNA sequence: TGTGCCAGGAGCTTATCAGCGCTGGAGACACAGTACTTC. It encodes CARSLSALETQYF. Together with reference TRBV7-3 and TRBJ2-5, the CDR3 gives the full variable domain: GAGVSQTPSNKVTEKGKYVELRCDPISGHTALYWYRQSLGQGPEFLIYFQGTGAADDSGLPNDRFFAVRPEGSVSTLKIQRTERGDSAVYLCARSLSALETQYFGPGTRLLVL.

The gene calls are TRBV4-1 and TRBJ2-7; perhaps TRBD2 as D (7 bases). From germline, CDR1 is MGHRA and CDR2 YSYEKL. This CDR3 comprises 17 residues. The V end lost 1 base, the J end lost 5 bases, and 21 bases lay between the germline ends. The CDR3 region is CASSQGLVRGRDDEQYF. The CDR3 nucleotides read TGCGCCAGCAGCCAAGGGCTGGTTAGGGGGAGGGACGACGAGCAGTACTTC.

CDR3: CASTPDRSGLETQYF. CDR3 sequence (DNA): TGTGCCAGCACTCCAGACCGGTCAGGGTTGGAGACCCAGTACTTC. The chain employs TRBV12-3 or TRBV12-4 and TRBJ2-5; a weak D match, TRBD1 (5 bases). Trimming removed 7 bases from V and 5 bases from J, with 20 bases in between. The CDR3 totals 15 residues.

The chain is built from TRBV6-5 and TRBJ1-2, with 8 bases identical to TRBD1. The CDR3 runs to 15 residues. From germline, CDR1 is MNHEY and CDR2 SVGAGI. With 2 bases clipped from V and 3 bases from J, the junction kept 5 bases outside the gene matches. The CDR3, as DNA: TGTGCCAGCAGTTACGGTACAGGGGGGCACTATGGCTACACCTTC. It codes for CASSYGTGGHYGYTF.

This clonotype turned up a few times. The rearrangement links TRBV4-1 to TRBJ2-7; either TRBD1 or TRBD2 may fit D (5 bases each). With 4 bases removed from V and 1 base from J, the gap between germline ends came to 17 bases. Per the germline V gene, CDR1 is MGHRA and CDR2 is YSYEKL. This CDR3 spans 16 amino acids. Here the CDR3 reads CASSRLLGDHSYEQYF. The DNA of the CDR3 is TGCGCCAGCAGCCGGCTCCTTGGGGACCATTCCTACGAGCAGTACTTC.

The rearrangement joins TRBV13 to TRBJ1-2; 10 bases match TRBD1. The V gene end was trimmed by 6 bases and the J gene end by 3 bases; junction bases not matched to a gene: 7. CDR3 length: 15 residues. Germline CDR1 PRHDT, CDR2 FYEKMQ (reference sequence). CDR3 DNA sequence: TGTGCCAGCAGGGATGGGGACAGGGGATACTATGGCTACACCTTC. It is translated as CASRDGDRGYYGYTF. The variable domain in full, with the rest retrieved from reference TRBV13 and TRBJ1-2, is AAGVIQSPRHLIKEKRETATLKCYPIPRHDTVYWYQQGPGQDPQFLISFYEKMQSDKGSIPDRFSAQQFSDYHSELNMSSLELGDSALYFCASRDGDRGYYGYTFGSGTRLTVV.

This clonotype showed up many times. A much larger clone lies one base from this, so it may be a read error. The chain uses TRBV12-3 or TRBV12-4 and TRBJ1-2, with 7 positions matching TRBD1. V shed 5 bases and J 7 bases; nucleotides not matched to a gene: 10. The CDR3 totals 14 residues. The CDR3 bases are TGTGCCAGCAGTCGGACAGGTCCGACCTGTGGCTACACCTTC. It yields the protein CASSRTGPTCGYTF.

This chain uses TRBV6-1 with TRBJ2-5; 7 bases line up with TRBD1. The length of the CDR3 is 14 residues. The ends lost 5 bases at V and 5 bases at J; junction bases unmatched: 8. Germline CDR1 reads MNHNS; CDR2 reads SASEGT. CDR3 nucleotides: TGTGCCAGCAGTCGGGACAGTGGGTGGGAGACCCAGTACTTC. Protein sequence: CASSRDSGWETQYF.

V usage is TRBV6-1 and J usage is TRBJ1-1; D is uncertain. The CDR3 sequence is 13 residues long. Germline CDR1 is MNHNS and CDR2 is SASEGT. The V gene lost 7 bases and the J gene lost 1 base, with 10 bases spanning the gap. DNA of the CDR3: TGTGCCAGCATGCGGTTACAGAACACTGAAGCTTTCTTT. This codes for CASMRLQNTEAFF.

This chain links TRBV20-1 with TRBJ2-5, with D perhaps TRBD1 (5 bases). The CDR3 is made up of 11 amino acids. V was clipped by 7 bases and J by 3 bases, with 9 bases between them. The germline V gene encodes CDR1 DFQATT and CDR2 SNEGSKA (reference sequence). The CDR3 DNA follows: TGCAGTGTTCAGGGAAAAGAGACCCAGTACTTC. As protein: CSVQGKETQYF.

This clonotype was counted ten times or more. This sequence joins TRBV19 and TRBJ1-1; 7 nucleotides match TRBD1. The trim removed 5 bases at V and 4 bases at J, leaving 7 bases unmatched. The CDR3 length is 14 residues. The V gene's germline CDR1 is LNHDA and CDR2 SQIVND (reference sequence). CDR3 amino acids: CASSPRTGGTEAFF. The CDR3 nucleotides read TGTGCCAGTAGTCCCAGGACAGGCGGCACTGAAGCTTTCTTT.

Ten or more counts support this clonotype. The V and J genes are TRBV30 and TRBJ1-1; D remains unclear. CDR1 is GTSNPN and CDR2 is SVGIG in the germline V gene (reference sequence). V was pared by 5 bases and J by 6 bases, with 13 bases between. This CDR3 contains 12 residues. The CDR3 loop is CAWAPGIAEAFF. DNA of the CDR3: TGTGCCTGGGCGCCCGGGATCGCTGAAGCTTTCTTT.

This clonotype was counted many times. The chain is built from TRBV6-1 and TRBJ2-7, with D unresolved. The V and J ends lost 1 base and 0 bases respectively, with 7 bases between them. Germline V gene sequence: CDR1 MNHNS, CDR2 SASEGT. This CDR3 is built from 14 residues. CDR3 sequence (DNA): TGTGCCAGCAGTGAAGGGGTGCCCTCCTACGAGCAGTACTTC. It yields the protein CASSEGVPSYEQYF.

This rearrangement joins TRBV28 to TRBJ1-5; tentatively, D is TRBD1 (5 bases). Germline V lookup: CDR1 MDHEN, CDR2 SYDVKM. The length of the CDR3 is 18 residues. With 5 bases removed from V and 1 base from J, the gap between germline ends came to 21 bases. CDR3 nucleotides: TGTGCCAGCAGTGCACGGGTGGGCAGGGCGGCGAGCAATCAGCCCCAGCATTTT. Translated: CASSARVGRAASNQPQHF. The full variable domain, with the rest looked up from reference TRBV28 and TRBJ1-5, is DVKVTQSSRYLVKRTGEKVFLECVQDMDHENMFWYRQDPGLGLRLIYFSYDVKMKEKGDIPEGYSVSREKKERFSLILESASTNQTSMYLCASSARVGRAASNQPQHFGDGTRLSIL.

This clonotype showed up many times. The rearrangement links TRBV20-1 to TRBJ2-1, with TRBD2 identical over 10 bases. This CDR3 has 13 residues. Germline values: CDR1 DFQATT, CDR2 SNEGSKA (reference sequence). CDR3 nucleotides: TGCAGGGCCTCTAGCGGGAGCATCGGCGAGCAGTTCTTC. Translating gives CRASSGSIGEQFF.

This clonotype was recorded many times. The genes are TRBV20-1 and TRBJ2-5, with D perhaps TRBD2 (6 bases). V lost 1 base and J lost 3, with 9 bases in between. The V gene's germline CDR1 is DFQATT and CDR2 SNEGSKA (reference sequence). The CDR3 has 13 amino acids. The CDR3 is CSARGGVEETQYF. As DNA, the CDR3 is TGCAGTGCTAGAGGGGGGGTAGAAGAGACCCAGTACTTC.

The chain combines TRBV6-2 or TRBV6-3 with TRBJ2-7; D not certain. The germline gives CDR1 MNHEY, CDR2 SVGEGT. This CDR3 spans 12 amino acids. V lost 4 bases, J lost 7 bases, and 11 bases lay in between. The CDR3 sequence: CASSSLWAEQYF. The DNA of the CDR3 is TGTGCCAGCAGTTCTCTCTGGGCGGAGCAGTACTTC.

The chain joins TRBV20-1 to TRBJ1-5; a possible D gene is TRBD1 (5 bases). Germline-derived CDR1 and CDR2 are DFQATT and SNEGSKA (reference sequence). V lost 0 bases, J lost 5 bases, and 11 bases lay in between. This CDR3 is built from 14 residues. CDR3 coding DNA: TGCAGTGCTAGAGAGGTCAGGGCGGATCAGCCCCAGCATTTT. Encoded protein: CSAREVRADQPQHF.

The chain recombines TRBV3-1 with TRBJ1-2; no clear D. The CDR3 covers 12 residues. The germline V gene encodes CDR1 LGHDT and CDR2 YNNKEL (reference sequence). V was cut by 0 bases and J by 8 bases, with 7 bases left in between. The CDR3, as DNA: TGTGCCAGCAGCCAAGATCGGCGAGGCTACACCTTC. Translation: CASSQDRRGYTF.

This clonotype has at least ten counts. The CDR3 sequence is CATSARANYEQYF. Here the CDR3 DNA reads TGTGCCACCTCGGCCCGGGCAAACTACGAGCAGTACTTC. The chain recombines TRBV10-3 with TRBJ2-7; D is ambiguous. Trimming removed 10 bases at V and 3 bases at J, with 16 bases between. CDR3 length: 13 amino acids. Germline V gene lookup returns CDR1 ENHRY and CDR2 SYGVKD.

Concerning this clonotype itself: This may arise from a read error, as a much more abundant clone is one base away. V and J are TRBV3-1 and TRBJ2-5; the match to TRBD2 covers 7 bases. This CDR3 spans 15 amino acids. Trimming removed 4 bases from V and 5 bases from J; junction bases left unmatched: 10. Germline V CDR1 and CDR2: LGHDT, YNNKEL (reference sequence). In DNA, the CDR3 is TGTGCCAGCAGCCTGTGGCGGGGGAAGAAGGAGACCCAGTACTTC. Its protein is CASSLWRGKKETQYF.

This clonotype was detected ten times or more. The rearrangement links TRBV12-3 or TRBV12-4 to TRBJ1-5, with 8 bases identical to TRBD1. V trimming: 6 bases; J trimming: 7 bases; junction bases outside the gene matches: 5. CDR3 length: 13 residues. The CDR3 spells CASSWTGNQPQHF. The CDR3 DNA follows: TGTGCCAGCAGCTGGACAGGGAACCAGCCCCAGCATTTT.

CDR3 sequence (DNA): TGCAGCGTTGAGGGGGACAGGGGCCCTACGCAGTATTTT. This translates into CSVEGDRGPTQYF. The chain uses TRBV29-1 and TRBJ2-3; 10 nucleotides align to TRBD1. Germline CDR1 and CDR2: SQVTM and ANQGSEA. The J segment lost 8 bases and the V segment lost 3 bases, leaving 5 bases of the junction unmatched. This CDR3 is 13 amino acids long.

In its sample, this clonotype was seen many times. This sequence joins TRBV20-1 and TRBJ2-5; D could derive from TRBD1 or TRBD2 (7 bases each). This CDR3 region has 15 residues. Between the trimmed V and J ends, which lost 5 bases and 3 bases, there was a span of 19 bases. Germline assignment: CDR1 DFQATT and CDR2 SNEGSKA (reference sequence). The CDR3 coding sequence is TGCAGTGCTCACCCAGGGGGGGGGAGGGAAGAGACCCAGTACTTC. The encoded protein is CSAHPGGGREETQYF.

This clonotype was seen a handful of times. The chain recombines TRBV29-1 with TRBJ1-2; D not certain. The CDR3 length is 10 residues. Trimming took off 4 bases at V and 8 bases at J, with 8 bases between the two ends. From germline, CDR1 is SQVTM and CDR2 ANQGSEA. CDR3 nucleotide sequence: TGCAGCGTTGGACGTGACGGCTACACCTTC. Translated: CSVGRDGYTF.

This clonotype has ten or more counts. The chain links TRBV10-1 to TRBJ2-7; TRBD1 might be the D (5 bases). Trimming removed 4 bases from V and 0 bases from J, with 7 bases in between. There are 13 residues in the CDR3. Per germline, CDR1 WNHNN and CDR2 SYGVQD (reference sequence). The CDR3 region is CASSVDSSYEQYF. CDR3 DNA: TGCGCCAGCAGTGTTGACAGCTCCTACGAGCAGTACTTC.

This clonotype was observed many times. J is TRBJ1-1 and V is TRBV20-1; a weak D match, TRBD1 (6 bases). The ends were cut back, 5 bases at V and 1 base at J, with 8 bases in the middle. The CDR3 is 12 residues long. Germline V lookup: CDR1 DFQATT, CDR2 SNEGSKA (reference sequence). The CDR3 sequence: CSAGQRNTEAFF. The CDR3 nucleotides read TGCAGTGCTGGACAGAGGAACACTGAAGCTTTCTTT.